One and the same sample provided the 28 T cell receptor beta chains below, sequenced in a study of a mutant IDH1 vaccine in newly diagnosed glioma. Data came from immunoSEQ multiplex PCR; TCRdb stores just in-frame clones and leaves some out. Of around 33,000 clones detected, approximately 86% appear once; the ten largest clones hold around 4.9%. Time point denoted: baseline, week 1 (first vaccination visit). The sample's treatment: pre-vaccination baseline after standard-of-care therapy. Material: PBMCs, obtained from a glioma patient treated with radiotherapy, temozolomide or both. The source is a woman in her 40s with glioma.

The CDR3 DNA follows: TGTGCCAGTAGGGATTCAGGCACTGAAGCTTTCTTT. Translation: CASRDSGTEAFF. The V gene is TRBV19, the J gene TRBJ1-1; D is unclear. In germline, CDR1 is LNHDA, CDR2 SQIVND (reference sequence). V was trimmed by 6 bases and J by 4 bases, leaving 9 bases between them. The CDR3 consists of 12 residues.

This clone has just one count. This chain connects TRBV4-1 to TRBJ1-1; 8 nucleotides agree with TRBD1. This CDR3 region has 16 residues. Germline V gives CDR1 MGHRA, CDR2 YSYEKL. V gave up 4 bases and J gave up 3 bases; unmatched junction bases: 10. The CDR3 spells CASSLPGGVLDTEAFF. The CDR3 nucleotides are TGCGCCAGCAGCCTCCCAGGGGGCGTTTTGGACACTGAAGCTTTCTTT.

The gene calls are TRBV25-1 and TRBJ1-6, with TRBD1 identical over 9 bases. The CDR3 has 15 residues. After removal of 1 base from V and 10 bases from J, the junction contained 5 bases not matched to a gene. CDR1 and CDR2 from the germline V gene are MGHDK and SYGVNS. In DNA, the CDR3 is TGTGCCAGCAGTGAATGGTTGACAGGGGGATCACCCCTCCACTTT. Translated: CASSEWLTGGSPLHF.

The rearrangement uses TRBV9 and TRBJ2-2; D is ambiguous. The germline V and J ends were trimmed by 0 bases and 4 bases, with 7 bases remaining between them. Germline V gene sequence: CDR1 SGDLS, CDR2 YYNGEE. The CDR3 is made up of 14 amino acids. CDR3 protein: CASSVGATTGELFF. As DNA, the CDR3 is TGTGCCAGCAGCGTAGGGGCTACCACCGGGGAGCTGTTTTTT.

The chain couples TRBV5-1 to TRBJ2-5; D may be TRBD1 or TRBD2 (5 bases each). The CDR3 has 14 amino acids. Between the trimmed V and J ends, which lost 0 bases and 5 bases, there was a span of 11 bases. From germline, CDR1 is SGHRS and CDR2 YFSETQ. The DNA for the CDR3 is TGCGCCAGCAGCTTGGCAGCCTGGGGGGAGACCCAGTACTTC. Translating gives CASSLAAWGETQYF.

The rearrangement links TRBV19 to TRBJ2-5; D gene ambiguous. Trimming cost V 3 bases and J 0 bases, with 5 bases left between them. This CDR3 comprises 13 residues. Germline V gene sequence: CDR1 LNHDA, CDR2 SQIVND (reference sequence). The chain's CDR3 is CASSITDQETQYF. CDR3 in DNA: TGTGCCAGTAGTATTACAGACCAAGAGACCCAGTACTTC.

The V gene is TRBV5-6, the J gene TRBJ1-1; D may be TRBD1 (5 bases). Germline V gene data show CDR1 as SGHDT and CDR2 as YYEEEE. The V end was cut by 3 bases, the J end by 8 bases, with 8 bases between. There are 11 residues in the CDR3. The CDR3 loop is CASSWQGEAFF. The CDR3 DNA sequence: TGTGCCAGCAGCTGGCAGGGCGAAGCTTTCTTT. Filled out from reference TRBV5-6 and TRBJ1-1, the complete variable domain reads DAGVTQSPTHLIKTRGQQVTLRCSPKSGHDTVSWYQQALGQGPQFIFQYYEEEERQRGNFPDRFSGHQFPNYSSELNVNALLLGDSALYLCASSWQGEAFFGQGTRLTVV.

The chain is built from TRBV5-1 and TRBJ2-2, with 9 nucleotides matching TRBD2. This CDR3 is built from 17 residues. In germline, CDR1 is SGHRS, CDR2 YFSETQ. With V trimmed by 3 bases and J by 6 bases, 12 bases remained unmatched. The CDR3 bases are TGCGCCAGCAGCTACCAGGCGGGAGGGCCGGCGGCCGGGGAGCTGTTTTTT. Its protein is CASSYQAGGPAAGELFF.

This chain joins TRBV7-2 and TRBJ2-7, with 7 bases fitting TRBD1. The germline V gene has CDR1 SGHTA and CDR2 FQGNSA. This CDR3 has 16 amino acids. The V segment lost 5 bases and the J segment 0 bases; nucleotides outside the gene matches: 10. Here the CDR3 reads CASSLFGTASSYEQYF. CDR3 in DNA: TGTGCCAGCAGCCTGTTTGGGACAGCGAGCTCCTACGAGCAGTACTTC.

This clone has a single count. The V gene is TRBV25-1, the J gene TRBJ2-5, with D unresolved. Germline CDR1 MGHDK, CDR2 SYGVNS. CDR3 length: 14 amino acids. The V end lost 2 bases, the J end lost 0 bases, and 7 bases lay between the germline ends. For the CDR3, the DNA is TGTGCCAGCAGTGAAGGTTCTTACCAAGAGACCCAGTACTTC. Translated: CASSEGSYQETQYF.

The chain couples TRBV5-1 to TRBJ1-1; tentatively, D is TRBD1 (6 bases). This CDR3 contains 15 residues. Deletions cut 3 bases from V and 1 base from J, with 13 bases between. Germline CDR1 SGHRS, CDR2 YFSETQ. The CDR3 here is CASSSQQGRNTEAFF. The CDR3 DNA follows: TGCGCCAGCAGCTCACAACAGGGAAGGAACACTGAAGCTTTCTTT.

The chain employs TRBV5-6 and TRBJ2-7; TRBD1 matches at 9 bases. Trimming took 4 bases from V and 4 from J; bases not matched to a gene: 12. Germline V lookup: CDR1 SGHDT, CDR2 YYEEEE. The CDR3 has 16 amino acids. The CDR3 spells CASSLGDREFRYEQYF. CDR3 sequence (DNA): TGTGCCAGCAGCCTCGGGGACAGGGAGTTTCGGTACGAGCAGTACTTC.

The rearrangement links TRBV7-2 to TRBJ2-5; D is ambiguous. The ends were cut back, 1 base at V and 4 bases at J, with 13 bases in the middle. This CDR3 comprises 15 residues. Looked up from germline, CDR1 is SGHTA and CDR2 is FQGNSA. CDR3 residues: CASSLETLVGETQYF. The DNA for the CDR3 is TGTGCCAGCAGCTTAGAGACCCTAGTAGGAGAGACCCAGTACTTC.

J is TRBJ2-7 and V is TRBV7-2, with 9 bases that match TRBD2. Germline V lookup: CDR1 SGHTA, CDR2 FQGNSA. The CDR3 extends over 16 amino acids. Trimming removed 2 bases from V and 2 bases from J; junction bases left unmatched: 7. CDR3 in DNA: TGTGCCAGCAGCTTATTTTCAGCGGGGGGTGCCTACGAGCAGTACTTC. It yields the protein CASSLFSAGGAYEQYF.

This sequence joins TRBV2 and TRBJ1-1; 7 positions agree with TRBD1. The J segment lost 11 bases and the V segment lost 5 bases, leaving 14 bases of the junction unmatched. This CDR3 has 14 amino acids. Germline CDR1 is SNHLY and CDR2 is FYNNEI. The CDR3, as DNA: TGTGCCAGCAGTTTTGACAGGGCCTACCTTTACGCTTTCTTT. Its translation is CASSFDRAYLYAFF. Full variable domain (missing parts from reference TRBV2 and TRBJ1-1): EPEVTQTPSHQVTQMGQEVILRCVPISNHLYFYWYRQILGQKVEFLVSFYNNEISEKSEIFDDQFSVERPDGSNFTLKIRSTKLEDSAMYFCASSFDRAYLYAFFGQGTRLTVV.

The genes are TRBV6-4 and TRBJ2-1, with D possibly matching TRBD2 (5 bases). V was trimmed by 2 bases and J by 8 bases, leaving 19 bases between them. Germline CDR1 MRHNA, CDR2 SNTAGT. The CDR3 loop spans 16 amino acids. For the CDR3, the DNA is TGTGCCAGCAGTGACAGTCCTAGCAGTTCAACCCATGAGCAGTTCTTC. This sequence encodes CASSDSPSSSTHEQFF.

This clone is a singleton in its sample. The gene calls are TRBV11-3 and TRBJ2-5; the D gene is possibly TRBD2 (6 bases). Germline V gene lookup returns CDR1 SGHNT and CDR2 YENEEA. Trimming cost V 5 bases and J 2 bases, with 18 bases left between them. The CDR3 consists of 16 residues. The CDR3 nucleotides are TGTGCCAGCAGCGCCGGTCGGGAGACGAATCAAGAGACCCAGTACTTC. This encodes CASSAGRETNQETQYF.

The chain employs TRBV5-1 and TRBJ2-5; 7 nucleotides align to TRBD1. The V segment lost 6 bases and the J segment 3 bases; nucleotides outside the gene matches: 8. Germline CDR1 is SGHRS and CDR2 is YFSETQ. The CDR3 is 14 amino acids. As DNA, the CDR3 is TGCGCCAGCATGAGAGGAACAGGGGAAGAGACCCAGTACTTC. This codes for CASMRGTGEETQYF.

V and J are TRBV7-9 and TRBJ2-3, with 11 bases that match TRBD2. The CDR3 sequence is 15 residues long. Germline V gene data show CDR1 as SEHNR and CDR2 as FQNEAQ (reference sequence). V gave up 6 bases and J gave up 4 bases; unmatched junction bases: 6. The CDR3 region is CASSISGGEADTQYF. CDR3 nucleotide sequence: TGTGCCAGCAGTATTAGCGGGGGGGAGGCAGATACGCAGTATTTT.

V and J are TRBV27 and TRBJ2-2; D is unresolved. Germline V CDR1 and CDR2: MNHEY, SMNVEV (reference sequence). Trimming shortened V by 6 bases and J by 9 bases, and 17 bases separated the two germline ends. The CDR3 length is 14 residues. In DNA, the CDR3 is TGTGCCAGCAGCGCGGACCAAGGGTTCAGGGAGCTGTTTTTT. Translating it yields CASSADQGFRELFF.

V gene TRBV19 combines with J gene TRBJ2-7; D is undetermined. Per the germline V gene, CDR1 is LNHDA and CDR2 is SQIVND (reference sequence). Between the trimmed V and J ends, which lost 5 bases and 1 base, there was a span of 12 bases. The CDR3 is made up of 14 amino acids. CDR3 DNA sequence: TGTGCCAGTAGTTTTGATAGACGGTCCTACGAGCAGTACTTC. Translated: CASSFDRRSYEQYF. Drawing the rest from reference TRBV19 and TRBJ2-7, the complete variable domain is DGGITQSPKYLFRKEGQNVTLSCEQNLNHDAMYWYRQDPGQGLRLIYYSQIVNDFQKGDIAEGYSVSREKKESFPLTVTSAQKNPTAFYLCASSFDRRSYEQYFGPGTRLTVT.

V usage is TRBV19 and J usage is TRBJ1-1; D uncertain. This CDR3 has 15 amino acids. V was trimmed by 5 bases and J by 1 base, leaving 14 bases between them. Germline V gives CDR1 LNHDA, CDR2 SQIVND (reference sequence). CDR3 sequence: CASSSLRTANTEAFF. In DNA form, the CDR3 reads TGTGCCAGTAGTTCCCTCCGGACCGCGAACACTGAAGCTTTCTTT.

The chain joins TRBV15 to TRBJ2-2, with 7 bases aligning to TRBD2. The CDR3 has 16 residues. Germline V gene sequence: CDR1 LNHNV, CDR2 YYDKDF (reference sequence). V dropped 0 bases and J dropped 1; count of bases not matched to a gene: 2. CDR3 coding DNA: TGTGCCACCAGCAGAGAGTCTAGCGGGAACACCGGGGAGCTGTTTTTT. Translated, it gives CATSRESSGNTGELFF.

J is TRBJ2-7 and V is TRBV2; TRBD1 matches at 7 bases. With 8 bases clipped from V and 3 bases from J, the junction kept 7 bases outside the gene matches. This CDR3 has 13 residues. CDR1 and CDR2 from the germline V gene are SNHLY and FYNNEI. The CDR3 DNA sequence: TGTGCCAGCCGGACAGGCTTTAACTACGAGCAGTACTTC. Translated: CASRTGFNYEQYF.

V gene TRBV7-2 combines with J gene TRBJ2-7; 10 bases fit TRBD2. V lost 6 bases, J lost 6 bases, and 5 bases stayed unmatched. Germline CDR1 SGHTA, CDR2 FQGNSA. This CDR3 spans 13 amino acids. CDR3 region: CASRAQRGGEQYF. CDR3 nucleotides: TGTGCCAGCAGAGCCCAGCGGGGGGGCGAGCAGTACTTC.

This chain joins TRBV7-9 and TRBJ1-1, with TRBD1 as a possible D gene (6 bases). The germline V gene encodes CDR1 SEHNR and CDR2 FQNEAQ (reference sequence). The ends were cut back, 5 bases at V and 1 base at J, with 11 bases in the middle. This CDR3 has 14 amino acids. CDR3 in DNA: TGTGCCAGCAGCGGCGACAGGTCGAACACTGAAGCTTTCTTT. Protein: CASSGDRSNTEAFF. Full variable domain (rest looked up from reference TRBV7-9 and TRBJ1-1): DTGVSQNPRHKITKRGQNVTFRCDPISEHNRLYWYRQTLGQGPEFLTYFQNEAQLEKSRLLSDRFSAERPKGSFSTLEIQRTEQGDSAMYLCASSGDRSNTEAFFGQGTRLTVV.

V is TRBV5-5 and J is TRBJ2-1, with a possible D match to TRBD2 (6 bases). Per the germline V gene, CDR1 is SGHKS and CDR2 is YYEKEE (reference sequence). V lost 6 bases, J lost 4 bases, and 11 bases lay in between. This CDR3 spans 13 amino acids. CDR3 in amino acids: CASIHSGYNEQFF. As DNA, the CDR3 is TGTGCCAGCATTCATAGCGGTTACAATGAGCAGTTCTTC.

The chain combines TRBV18 with TRBJ1-2, with D maybe TRBD1 (6 bases). V was cut by 5 bases and J by 8 bases, with 12 bases left in between. This CDR3 region has 12 residues. Germline CDR1 is KGHSH and CDR2 is LQKENI. CDR3 nucleotides: TGTGCCAGCTCAGCCGGGGGGCCGGGCTACACCTTC. Translated: CASSAGGPGYTF.